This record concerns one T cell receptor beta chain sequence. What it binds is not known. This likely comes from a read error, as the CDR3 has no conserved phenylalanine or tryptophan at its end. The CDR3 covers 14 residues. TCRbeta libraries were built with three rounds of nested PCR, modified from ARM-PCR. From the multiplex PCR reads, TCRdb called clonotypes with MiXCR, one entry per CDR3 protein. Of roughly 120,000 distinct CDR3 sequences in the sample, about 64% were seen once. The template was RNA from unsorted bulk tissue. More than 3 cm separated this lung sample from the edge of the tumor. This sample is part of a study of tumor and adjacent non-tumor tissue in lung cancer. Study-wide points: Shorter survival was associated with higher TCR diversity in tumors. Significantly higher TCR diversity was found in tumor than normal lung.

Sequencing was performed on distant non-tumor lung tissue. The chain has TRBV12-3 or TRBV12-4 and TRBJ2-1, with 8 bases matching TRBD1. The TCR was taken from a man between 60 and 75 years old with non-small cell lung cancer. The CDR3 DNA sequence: TGTGTCAGCAAAAATACACAGGGGGGCAATGAGCAGTTCTTA. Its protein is CVSKNTQGGNEQFL.